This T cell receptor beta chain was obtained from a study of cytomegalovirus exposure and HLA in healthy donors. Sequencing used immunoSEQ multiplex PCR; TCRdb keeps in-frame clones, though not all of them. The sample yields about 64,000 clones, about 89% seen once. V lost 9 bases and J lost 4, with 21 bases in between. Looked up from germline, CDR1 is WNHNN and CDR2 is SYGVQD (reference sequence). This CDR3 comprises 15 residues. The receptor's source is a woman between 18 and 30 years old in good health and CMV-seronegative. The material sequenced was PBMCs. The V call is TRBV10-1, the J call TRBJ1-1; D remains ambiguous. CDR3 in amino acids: CARPGIDRIGTEAFF. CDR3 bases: TGCGCCAGGCCCGGGATTGATAGGATAGGCACTGAAGCTTTCTTT.